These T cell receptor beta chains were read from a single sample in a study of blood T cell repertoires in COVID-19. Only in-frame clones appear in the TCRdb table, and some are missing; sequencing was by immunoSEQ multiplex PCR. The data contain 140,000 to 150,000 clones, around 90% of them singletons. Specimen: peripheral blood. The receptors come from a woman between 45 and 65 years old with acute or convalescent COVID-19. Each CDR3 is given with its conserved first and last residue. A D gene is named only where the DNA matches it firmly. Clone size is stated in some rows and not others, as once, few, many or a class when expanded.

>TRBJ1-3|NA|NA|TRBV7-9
CASSLVPQHSGNTIYF
TGTGCCAGCAGCTTAGTACCCCAACACTCTGGAAACACCATATATTTT
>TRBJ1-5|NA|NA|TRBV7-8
CASSLVRGSNQPQHF
TGTGCCAGCAGCTTAGTGAGGGGGAGCAATCAGCCCCAGCATTTT
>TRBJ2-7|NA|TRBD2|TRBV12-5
CASGLVRIAGEPNF
TGTGCTAGTGGTTTGGTACGGATAGCGGGGGAACCGAACTTC
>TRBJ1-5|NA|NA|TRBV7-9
CASSSPGNQPQHF
TGTGCCAGCAGCTCTCCAGGGAATCAGCCCCAGCATTTT
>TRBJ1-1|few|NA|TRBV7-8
CASSQGHNTEAFF
TGTGCCAGCAGCCAGGGGCATAACACTGAAGCTTTCTTT
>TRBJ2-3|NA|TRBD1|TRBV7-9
CASSYWTGFADTQYF
TGTGCCAGCAGCTACTGGACAGGTTTCGCAGATACGCAGTATTTT
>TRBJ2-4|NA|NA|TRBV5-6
CASSSRQALAKNIQYF
TGTGCCAGCAGCTCTCGACAGGCTCTAGCCAAAAACATTCAGTACTTC
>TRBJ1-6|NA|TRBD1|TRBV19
CASSASSQGAPYNSPLHF
TGTGCCAGTAGTGCAAGCTCCCAGGGGGCACCCTATAATTCACCCCTCCACTTT
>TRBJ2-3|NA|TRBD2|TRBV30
CAWSLGGTSTDTQYF
TGTGCCTGGAGTCTGGGGGGGACTAGCACAGATACGCAGTATTTT
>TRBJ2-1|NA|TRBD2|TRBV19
CASSALAGVAGYEQFF
TGTGCCAGTAGTGCACTAGCGGGAGTGGCGGGGTATGAGCAGTTCTTC
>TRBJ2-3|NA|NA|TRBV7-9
CASSLSAGSTDTQYF
TGTGCCAGCAGCTTATCCGCAGGGTCCACAGATACGCAGTATTTT
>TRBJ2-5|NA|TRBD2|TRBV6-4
CASSDGGLAAQETQYF
TGTGCCAGCAGTGACGGGGGACTAGCGGCCCAAGAGACCCAGTACTTC
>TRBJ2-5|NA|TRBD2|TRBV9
CASSVGTSGIQETQYF
TGTGCCAGCAGCGTGGGGACTAGCGGAATACAAGAGACCCAGTACTTC
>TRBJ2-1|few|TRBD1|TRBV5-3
CARSTPGQGSGEQFF
TGTGCCAGAAGCACCCCGGGACAGGGGTCGGGTGAGCAGTTCTTC
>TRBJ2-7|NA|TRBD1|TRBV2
CASSAAQGAYEQYF
TGTGCCAGCAGTGCGGCACAGGGGGCCTACGAGCAGTACTTC
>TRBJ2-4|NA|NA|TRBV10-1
CASSHEAGSNIQYF
TGCGCCAGCAGCCATGAAGCCGGGTCCAACATTCAGTACTTC
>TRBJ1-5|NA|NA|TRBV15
CATSRDPLNQPQHF
TGTGCCACCAGCAGAGATCCCCTTAATCAGCCCCAGCATTTT
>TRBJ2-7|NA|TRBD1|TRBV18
CASSPPGQELYEQYF
TGTGCCAGCTCACCACCGGGACAGGAGCTTTACGAGCAGTACTTC
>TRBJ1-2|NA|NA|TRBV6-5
CASRSDANYGYTF
TGTGCCAGCAGGAGTGATGCTAACTATGGCTACACCTTC
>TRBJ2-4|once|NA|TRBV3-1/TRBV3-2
CASSRTLLAKNIQYF
TGTGCCAGCAGCCGGACATTGTTAGCCAAAAACATTCAGTACTTC
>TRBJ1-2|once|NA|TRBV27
CASGRTPKEGGYTF
TGTGCCAGCGGGAGGACTCCAAAAGAAGGGGGCTACACCTTC
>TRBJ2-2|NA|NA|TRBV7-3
CASSQNGDSQDAGELFF
TGTGCCAGCAGCCAAAACGGGGATTCTCAGGACGCCGGGGAGCTGTTTTTT
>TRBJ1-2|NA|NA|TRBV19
CATTRDPNVGYTF
TGTGCCACTACGAGAGATCCGAACGTTGGCTACACCTTC